Following are 22 T cell receptor beta chains from one sample sequenced in a study of blood T cell repertoires in COVID-19. The table came from immunoSEQ multiplex PCR; TCRdb's copy has only in-frame clones and leaves some out. Of roughly 50,000 clones in the sample, over 75% were seen once. Specimen: peripheral blood. The origin of the receptors is a woman aged 55-69 years with acute or convalescent COVID-19.

The chain has TRBV14 and TRBJ1-2; 11 bases map to TRBD1. Trimming at V came to 4 bases and at J to 4 bases, leaving 5 bases not matched to a gene. Per germline, CDR1 SGHDN and CDR2 FVKESK. The CDR3 is 15 amino acids. Written as DNA, the CDR3 is TGTGCCAGCAGCCCCCGGACAGGGGGCGGCTATGGCTACACCTTC. It is translated as CASSPRTGGGYGYTF. The variable domain in full, completed from reference TRBV14 and TRBJ1-2, reads EAGVTQFPSHSVIEKGQTVTLRCDPISGHDNLYWYRRVMGKEIKFLLHFVKESKQDESGMPNNRFLAERTGGTYSTLKVQPAELEDSGVYFCASSPRTGGGYGYTFGSGTRLTVV.

J is TRBJ2-5 and V is TRBV2; tentatively, D is TRBD2 (6 bases). V lost 6 bases and J lost 5, with 16 bases in between. Germline values: CDR1 SNHLY, CDR2 FYNNEI. The CDR3 totals 14 residues. CDR3 in amino acids: CASSPGLRGETQYF. DNA of the CDR3: TGTGCCAGCAGCCCGGGACTCCGAGGGGAGACCCAGTACTTC.

CDR3 region: CASSFDRGNSPLHF. In DNA form, the CDR3 reads TGTGCCAGCAGCTTCGACAGGGGTAATTCACCCCTCCACTTT. This chain uses TRBV13 with TRBJ1-6; 8 positions match TRBD1. V lost 3 bases and J lost 6; bases outside the gene matches: 1. Germline V gene data show CDR1 as PRHDT and CDR2 as FYEKMQ (reference sequence). The CDR3 covers 14 residues. The variable domain in full, with the rest retrieved from reference TRBV13 and TRBJ1-6, is AAGVIQSPRHLIKEKRETATLKCYPIPRHDTVYWYQQGPGQDPQFLISFYEKMQSDKGSIPDRFSAQQFSDYHSELNMSSLELGDSALYFCASSFDRGNSPLHFGNGTRLTVT.

The chain employs TRBV18 and TRBJ2-3; no reliable D call. The V gene's germline CDR1 is KGHSH and CDR2 LQKENI. Deletions cut 0 bases from V and 2 bases from J, with 9 bases between. The CDR3 loop spans 15 amino acids. The CDR3 spells CASSPPPQPTDTQYF. In DNA, the CDR3 is TGTGCCAGCTCACCACCTCCACAGCCCACAGATACGCAGTATTTT. Together with reference TRBV18 and TRBJ2-3, the CDR3 gives the full variable domain: NAGVMQNPRHLVRRRGQEARLRCSPMKGHSHVYWYRQLPEEGLKFMVYLQKENIIDESGMPKERFSAEFPKEGPSILRIQQVVRGDSAAYFCASSPPPQPTDTQYFGPGTRLTVL.

The rearrangement links TRBV6-1 to TRBJ2-3; 11 nucleotides line up with TRBD2. The CDR3 spans 19 residues. V dropped 3 bases and J dropped 0; count of bases not matched to a gene: 11. Looked up from germline, CDR1 is MNHNS and CDR2 is SASEGT. The CDR3 bases are TGTGCCAGCAGTGAGTCTGGACTAGCGGGTGCCGCCAGCACAGATACGCAGTATTTT. Translated: CASSESGLAGAASTDTQYF.

This chain connects TRBV5-1 to TRBJ2-1; D is unresolved. The CDR3 length is 14 residues. Germline-derived CDR1 and CDR2 are SGHRS and YFSETQ. The V end lost 0 bases, the J end lost 1 base, and 5 bases lay between the germline ends. CDR3 region: CASSLALSYNEQFF. The CDR3, as DNA: TGCGCCAGCAGCTTGGCCTTGTCCTACAATGAGCAGTTCTTC.

The chain links TRBV6-2 or TRBV6-3 to TRBJ2-1; weak D call: TRBD2 (6 bases). CDR1 MNHEY and CDR2 SVGEGT come from the germline V gene. Trimming pared 5 bases from V and 10 bases from J, leaving 33 bases between. This CDR3 is 19 amino acids long. The CDR3 bases are TGTGCCAGCAGTCACCTGCGGGAAGCCGGGAGAGTAGCTACAAGAGAGCAGTTCTTC. It specifies CASSHLREAGRVATREQFF.

This chain links TRBV6-1 with TRBJ1-6; D uncertain. CDR1 and CDR2 (germline): MNHNS, SASEGT. The CDR3 is made up of 16 amino acids. Trimming left V 4 bases short and J 0 bases short, with 10 bases between. CDR3 residues: CASSVEASSYNSPLHF. The CDR3 region has the DNA TGTGCCAGCAGTGTGGAAGCGAGCTCCTATAATTCACCCCTCCACTTT.

V gene TRBV7-9 combines with J gene TRBJ2-1; 7 bases are shared with TRBD2. The V gene's germline CDR1 is SEHNR and CDR2 FQNEAQ (reference sequence). The CDR3 is made up of 13 amino acids. V lost 4 bases and J lost 6; bases outside the gene matches: 3. CDR3 in DNA: TGTGCCAGCAGCTCACCTAGCGGCAATGAGCAGTTCTTC. Amino acid sequence: CASSSPSGNEQFF.

CDR3 sequence: CASAVAGFLSNQPQHF. The CDR3 DNA sequence: TGTGCTAGTGCCGTCGCGGGGTTTCTTAGCAATCAGCCCCAGCATTTT. V usage is TRBV12-5 and J usage is TRBJ1-5; D remains ambiguous. Trimming stripped 7 bases from V and 0 bases from J, with 16 bases between. The CDR3 contains 16 residues. The germline V gene encodes CDR1 LGHNT and CDR2 FRNRAP.

The chain combines TRBV6-2 or TRBV6-3 with TRBJ1-6, with TRBD1 identical over 7 bases. CDR3 size: 14 residues. The V segment lost 4 bases and the J segment 7 bases; nucleotides outside the gene matches: 4. Germline V gene sequence: CDR1 MNHEY, CDR2 SVGEGT. CDR3 amino acids: CASSSTGWNSPLHF. The CDR3 DNA is TGTGCCAGCAGTTCGACAGGGTGGAATTCACCCCTCCACTTT.

The chain employs TRBV12-5 and TRBJ2-3; 7 bases are shared with TRBD2. Germline lookup yields CDR1 LGHNT and CDR2 FRNRAP. The J segment lost 4 bases and the V segment lost 4 bases, leaving 5 bases of the junction unmatched. There are 14 residues in the CDR3. The chain's CDR3 is CASGWGGRSDTQYF. The CDR3 nucleotides are TGTGCTAGTGGTTGGGGAGGGCGATCAGATACGCAGTATTTT.

This clone occurred a few times. V is TRBV5-1 and J is TRBJ2-3, with TRBD2 matching over 8 bases. The trim removed 4 bases at V and 4 bases at J, leaving 8 bases unmatched. The germline V gene has CDR1 SGHRS and CDR2 YFSETQ. This CDR3 spans 15 amino acids. CDR3 protein: CASSPGGDYADTQYF. The CDR3 region has the DNA TGCGCCAGCAGCCCGGGAGGGGACTATGCAGATACGCAGTATTTT. The full variable domain, with the rest looked up from reference TRBV5-1 and TRBJ2-3, is KAGVTQTPRYLIKTRGQQVTLSCSPISGHRSVSWYQQTPGQGLQFLFEYFSETQRNKGNFPGRFSGRQFSNSRSEMNVSTLELGDSALYLCASSPGGDYADTQYFGPGTRLTVL.

The CDR3, as DNA: TGTGCCAGCAGTGAAGGGGAAGGGGGCTTCTATGGCTACACCTTC. Translated, it gives CASSEGEGGFYGYTF. V and J are TRBV6-1 and TRBJ1-2; 7 bases agree with TRBD1. Unmatched junction bases numbered 6, after V lost 1 base and J lost 4 bases. The CDR3 runs to 15 residues. From germline, CDR1 is MNHNS and CDR2 SASEGT.

CDR3 sequence reads: CATSREVAGGLGTQYF. CDR3 DNA: TGTGCCACCAGCAGAGAGGTGGCAGGGGGTTTAGGGACCCAGTACTTC. The rearrangement joins TRBV15 to TRBJ2-5, with TRBD1 matching 7 bases. The CDR3 runs to 16 residues. Trimming removed 0 bases from V and 7 bases from J; junction bases left unmatched: 11. Germline V gives CDR1 LNHNV, CDR2 YYDKDF (reference sequence).

This CDR3 reads CSVDRSYKTGGGYTF. As DNA, the CDR3 is TGCAGCGTTGACCGATCCTACAAAACAGGGGGCGGCTACACCTTC. V gene TRBV29-1 combines with J gene TRBJ1-2; 9 bases are a match to TRBD1. The J segment lost 8 bases and the V segment lost 3 bases, leaving 13 bases of the junction unmatched. This CDR3 comprises 15 residues. The germline CDR1 and CDR2 sequences are SQVTM and ANQGSEA.

V and J are TRBV6-2 or TRBV6-3 and TRBJ2-7; TRBD1 is a possible D gene (6 bases). This CDR3 contains 13 residues. Germline V CDR1 and CDR2: MNHEY, SVGEGT. The V end was cut by 0 bases, the J end by 6 bases, with 9 bases between. CDR3 sequence (DNA): TGTGCCAGCAGTTACTCAACAGGGCTCGAGCAGTACTTC. Amino acid sequence: CASSYSTGLEQYF.

The chain combines TRBV4-3 with TRBJ1-2; D is uncertain. The CDR3 loop spans 15 amino acids. Germline V gene lookup returns CDR1 LGHNA and CDR2 YSLEER. Trimming left V 0 bases short and J 0 bases short, with 8 bases between. The CDR3 here is CASSQEGSANYGYTF. The CDR3 DNA reads TGCGCCAGCAGCCAAGAAGGCAGCGCTAACTATGGCTACACCTTC.

V is TRBV30 and J is TRBJ1-1, with D tentatively TRBD1 (5 bases). Deletions cut 5 bases from V and 1 base from J, with 5 bases between. This CDR3 is built from 11 residues. The germline CDR1 and CDR2 sequences are GTSNPN and SVGIG (reference sequence). CDR3 nucleotides: TGTGCCTGGGACAGGAACACTGAAGCTTTCTTT. Translated: CAWDRNTEAFF.

CDR3 nucleotide sequence: TGCGCCAGCAGCCCGCTTCAGGGGCCTAATGAAAAACTGTTTTTT. It yields the protein CASSPLQGPNEKLFF. V usage is TRBV4-3 and J usage is TRBJ1-4, with D tentatively TRBD1 (6 bases). The V end was cut by 4 bases, the J end by 3 bases, with 12 bases between. The CDR3 length is 15 residues. Germline assignment: CDR1 LGHNA and CDR2 YSLEER.

The chain combines TRBV5-1 with TRBJ1-2, with D maybe TRBD1 (5 bases). The germline V gene encodes CDR1 SGHRS and CDR2 YFSETQ. The V gene lost 0 bases and the J gene lost 8 bases, with 14 bases spanning the gap. The CDR3 is 14 amino acids. The CDR3 bases are TGCGCCAGCAGCTTGGAGCAGGGATTTAACGGCTACACCTTC. Protein product: CASSLEQGFNGYTF.

The rearrangement links TRBV30 to TRBJ1-2, with 9 bases fitting TRBD1. The J segment lost 0 bases and the V segment lost 2 bases, leaving 16 bases of the junction unmatched. This CDR3 comprises 19 residues. The germline V gene has CDR1 GTSNPN and CDR2 SVGIG (reference sequence). CDR3 nucleotides: TGTGCCTGGAGTAGACTCGCGGGGACAGGGCGCCCAACTAACTATGGCTACACCTTC. As protein: CAWSRLAGTGRPTNYGYTF.